The entry that follows covers one T cell receptor beta chain sequence. This sample was included in a study of cytotoxic CD8 clonotypes in ibrutinib-treated CLL. About the research overall: Partial responses numbered around 25 and complete responses 2; after a median about 68 months, approximately 14 stayed remitted and some twelve progressed.

Deep sequencing aimed at 1 in 200,000 to 1 in 1 million T cells' resolution. TCRdb's table, derived via immunoSEQ multiplex PCR, lists solely in-frame clones and lacks some. Altogether some 350,000 clones are present, 67% being singletons, with the ten largest covering around 6.3%. The V and J ends lost 3 bases and 2 bases, in that order; junction bases with no gene match: 6. The CDR3 is 16 residues long. CDR1 and CDR2 from the germline V gene are ENHRY and SYGVKD. The sequenced sample was PBMCs, obtained after 36 months of ibrutinib treatment. The receptor was isolated from a human donor with chronic lymphocytic leukemia. The V and J genes are TRBV10-3 and TRBJ2-2; TRBD1 matches at 7 bases. CDR3 coding DNA: TGTGCCATCAGTGATCCCGGGACAGTAAACACCGGGGAGCTGTTTTTT. It codes for CAISDPGTVNTGELFF.